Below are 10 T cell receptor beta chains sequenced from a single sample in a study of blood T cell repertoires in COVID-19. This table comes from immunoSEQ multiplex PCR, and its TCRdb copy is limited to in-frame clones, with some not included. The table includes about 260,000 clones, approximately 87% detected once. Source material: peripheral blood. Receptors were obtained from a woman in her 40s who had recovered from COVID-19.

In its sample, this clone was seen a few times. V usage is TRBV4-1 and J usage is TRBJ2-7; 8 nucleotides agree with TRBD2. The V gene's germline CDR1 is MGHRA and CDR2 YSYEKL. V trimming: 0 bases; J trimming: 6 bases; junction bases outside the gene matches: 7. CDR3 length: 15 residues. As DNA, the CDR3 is TGCGCCAGCAGCCAAGATCTGGCGGGGGGTAGCGAGCAGTACTTC. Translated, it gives CASSQDLAGGSEQYF.

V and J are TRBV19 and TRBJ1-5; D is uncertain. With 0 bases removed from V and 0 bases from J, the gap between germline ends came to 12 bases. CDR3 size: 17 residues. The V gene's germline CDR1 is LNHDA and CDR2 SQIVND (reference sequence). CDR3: CASSIDLRSGSNQPQHF. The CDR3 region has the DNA TGTGCCAGTAGTATAGATCTCAGGTCAGGTAGCAATCAGCCCCAGCATTTT.

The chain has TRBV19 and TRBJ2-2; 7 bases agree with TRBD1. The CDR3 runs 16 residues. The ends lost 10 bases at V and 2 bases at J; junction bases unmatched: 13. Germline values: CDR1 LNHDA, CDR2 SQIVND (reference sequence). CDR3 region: CATELRGQVNTGELFF. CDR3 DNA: TGTGCCACTGAACTTAGAGGACAGGTTAACACCGGGGAGCTGTTTTTT.

The CDR3 spells CASSQDYRGDQPQHF. CDR3 DNA sequence: TGTGCCAGCAGCCAGGACTACAGGGGAGACCAGCCCCAGCATTTT. The chain recombines TRBV4-2 with TRBJ1-5; 7 bases fit TRBD1. The CDR3 sequence is 15 residues long. Germline trimming cut 3 bases from V and 7 bases from J; bases unmatched to any gene: 9. Germline lookup yields CDR1 LGHNA and CDR2 YNFKEQ.

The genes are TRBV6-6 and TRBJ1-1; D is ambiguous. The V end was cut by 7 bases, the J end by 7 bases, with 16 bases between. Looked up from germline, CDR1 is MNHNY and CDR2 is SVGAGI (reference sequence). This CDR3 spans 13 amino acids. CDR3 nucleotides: TGTGCCAGCACCACTGGTTTACCCCTTGAAGCTTTCTTT. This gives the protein CASTTGLPLEAFF.

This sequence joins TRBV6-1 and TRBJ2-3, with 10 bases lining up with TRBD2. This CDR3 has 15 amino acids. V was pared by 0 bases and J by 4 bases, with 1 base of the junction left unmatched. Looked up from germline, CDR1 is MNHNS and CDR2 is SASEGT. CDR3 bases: TGTGCCAGCAGTGAAGCAGCGGGGGGGCCAGATACGCAGTATTTT. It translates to CASSEAAGGPDTQYF.

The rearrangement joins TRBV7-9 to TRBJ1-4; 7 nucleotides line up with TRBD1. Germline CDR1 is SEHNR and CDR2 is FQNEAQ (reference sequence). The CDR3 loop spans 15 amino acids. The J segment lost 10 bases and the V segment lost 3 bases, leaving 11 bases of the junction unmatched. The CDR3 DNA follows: TGTGCCAGCAGCTTGTTGACAGGGCGTTTTGGAAAACTGTTTTTT. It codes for CASSLLTGRFGKLFF.

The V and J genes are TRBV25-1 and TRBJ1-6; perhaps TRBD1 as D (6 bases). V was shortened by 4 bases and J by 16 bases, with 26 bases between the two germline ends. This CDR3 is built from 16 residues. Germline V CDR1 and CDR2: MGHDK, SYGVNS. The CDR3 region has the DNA TGTGCCAGCAGTGTGGCGCTCCAGGGACCGTCGCAGGGGCTCCACTTT. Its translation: CASSVALQGPSQGLHF.

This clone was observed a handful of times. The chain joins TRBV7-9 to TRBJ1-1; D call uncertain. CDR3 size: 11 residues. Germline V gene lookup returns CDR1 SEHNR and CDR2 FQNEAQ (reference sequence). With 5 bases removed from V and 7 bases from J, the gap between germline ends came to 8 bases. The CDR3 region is CASSARSEAFF. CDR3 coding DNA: TGTGCCAGCAGCGCCCGGAGTGAAGCTTTCTTT.

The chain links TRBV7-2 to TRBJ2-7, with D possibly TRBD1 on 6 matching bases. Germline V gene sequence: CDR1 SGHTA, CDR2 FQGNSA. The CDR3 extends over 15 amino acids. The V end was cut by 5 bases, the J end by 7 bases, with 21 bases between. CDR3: CASSLGWGRDGEQYF. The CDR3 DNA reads TGTGCCAGCAGCCTGGGGTGGGGGCGAGATGGGGAGCAGTACTTC. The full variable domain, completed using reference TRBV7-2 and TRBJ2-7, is GAGVSQSPSNKVTEKGKDVELRCDPISGHTALYWYRQSLGQGLEFLIYFQGNSAPDKSGLPSDRFSAERTGGSVSTLTIQRTQQEDSAVYLCASSLGWGRDGEQYFGPGTRLTVT.